This passage covers 10 T cell receptor beta chains from one sample sequenced in a study of vaccination effects on CD4 cells after COVID-19. Expansion with viral peptide pools was applied to antigen-specific CD4+ T cells by the ViraFEST assay prior to sequencing. Researchers isolated CD4+ T cells once about eleven days of culture had elapsed. Participants each got two BNT162b2 or mRNA-1273 vaccine doses. Measured with immunoSEQ multiplex PCR; TCRdb has only the in-frame clones, and not every one. The sample has approximately 16,000 clones, 60% to 80% seen once. Their antigen targets remain unknown. The sample here was CD4+ T cells from PBMCs cultured with HCoV-NL63 spike peptides, taken after COVID-19 vaccination. Receptors originate from a human donor who received a COVID-19 vaccine.

V usage is TRBV20-1 and J usage is TRBJ2-3, with 10 nucleotides matching TRBD2. Germline values: CDR1 DFQATT, CDR2 SNEGSKA (reference sequence). The CDR3 covers 15 residues. The V segment lost 3 bases and the J segment 3 bases; nucleotides outside the gene matches: 6. CDR3 sequence reads: CSASPSGSDTDTQYF. CDR3 DNA sequence: TGCAGTGCTAGTCCTAGCGGGAGTGATACAGATACGCAGTATTTT.

The V call is TRBV30, the J call TRBJ1-4; 7 bases are shared with TRBD1. CDR3 length equals 14 residues. Unmatched junction bases numbered 8, after V lost 2 bases and J lost 8 bases. Germline CDR1 is GTSNPN and CDR2 is SVGIG (reference sequence). CDR3 nucleotides: TGTGCCTGGAGTCGACAGGGAGGAAACGAAAAACTGTTTTTT. It is translated as CAWSRQGGNEKLFF. Looking up the rest from reference TRBV30 and TRBJ1-4 gives the full variable domain: SQTIHQWPATLVQPVGSPLSLECTVEGTSNPNLYWYRQAAGRGLQLLFYSVGIGQISSEVPQNLSASRPQDRQFILSSKKLLLSDSGFYLCAWSRQGGNEKLFFGSGTQLSVL.

The chain carries TRBV19 and TRBJ2-1; D might be TRBD2 (6 bases). The CDR3 is 16 amino acids. The germline gives CDR1 LNHDA, CDR2 SQIVND (reference sequence). V was trimmed by 8 bases and J by 0 bases, leaving 17 bases between them. The CDR3, as DNA: TGTGCCAGTTGTGGTACTAGCCCGAGCTCCTACAATGAGCAGTTCTTC. Residues: CASCGTSPSSYNEQFF. Drawing the rest from reference TRBV19 and TRBJ2-1, the complete variable domain is DGGITQSPKYLFRKEGQNVTLSCEQNLNHDAMYWYRQDPGQGLRLIYYSQIVNDFQKGDIAEGYSVSREKKESFPLTVTSAQKNPTAFYLCASCGTSPSSYNEQFFGPGTRLTVL.

V gene TRBV27 combines with J gene TRBJ2-7; 7 positions agree with TRBD1. Looked up from germline, CDR1 is MNHEY and CDR2 is SMNVEV (reference sequence). The CDR3 runs 13 residues. The V segment lost 5 bases and the J segment 4 bases; nucleotides outside the gene matches: 5. The CDR3 bases are TGTGCCAGCAGTCGACGGACAGGATACGAGCAGTACTTC. Encoded protein: CASSRRTGYEQYF.

This clone was recorded only once. The rearrangement links TRBV14 to TRBJ2-7, with a weak D call TRBD1 (5 bases). Germline V gene data show CDR1 as SGHDN and CDR2 as FVKESK. The CDR3 extends over 14 amino acids. V lost 1 base, J lost 7 bases, and 14 bases lay in between. For the CDR3, the DNA is TGTGCCAGCAGCCAAGTCGGCAGGGTGGGGGAGCAGTACTTC. Translating gives CASSQVGRVGEQYF.

J is TRBJ1-6 and V is TRBV2; D unclear. The CDR3 loop spans 13 amino acids. CDR1 is SNHLY, CDR2 FYNNEI, per germline. V was clipped by 6 bases and J by 10 bases, with 13 bases between them. The CDR3 protein is CASSGGMGSPLHF. The CDR3 nucleotides are TGTGCCAGCAGCGGAGGGATGGGATCACCCCTCCACTTT.

V usage is TRBV1 and J usage is TRBJ1-2. TRBV1 is a listed pseudogene. This CDR3 spans 12 amino acids. Here the CDR3 reads CTSSHRGRGYTF. CDR3 in DNA: TGCACCAGCAGCCATCGGGGACGTGGCTACACCTTC.

The rearrangement joins TRBV6-5 to TRBJ2-1, with 9 bases matching TRBD1. This CDR3 has 12 residues. The V segment lost 11 bases and the J segment 8 bases; nucleotides outside the gene matches: 7. The V gene's germline CDR1 is MNHEY and CDR2 SVGAGI. CDR3 sequence: CAGDRGGDEQFF. The CDR3 DNA is TGTGCCGGCGACAGGGGGGGCGATGAGCAGTTCTTC.

There are a few counts of this clone. The chain combines TRBV4-1 with TRBJ2-3; 7 bases fit TRBD2. Unmatched junction bases numbered 6, after V lost 3 bases and J lost 3 bases. The germline CDR1 and CDR2 sequences are MGHRA and YSYEKL. The CDR3 runs to 15 residues. The CDR3 sequence is CASSQSGLVTDTQYF. The DNA of the CDR3 is TGCGCCAGCAGCCAGAGTGGACTAGTGACAGATACGCAGTATTTT.

The V gene is TRBV2, the J gene TRBJ2-3; D is unresolved. Trimming removed 7 bases at V and 0 bases at J, with 8 bases between. The CDR3 is made up of 13 amino acids. Germline CDR1 reads SNHLY; CDR2 reads FYNNEI. The CDR3 DNA reads TGTGCCAGCAATCCATCTAGCACAGATACGCAGTATTTT. It is translated as CASNPSSTDTQYF.